This TCR beta chain was identified in a study of a mutant IDH1 vaccine in newly diagnosed glioma. Sequenced by immunoSEQ multiplex PCR; TCRdb stores in-frame clones only, minus some. In the table there are more than 20,000 clones, 65% to 80% of which are singletons. This clone turned up a few times. Its antigen is unidentified. Specified time point: week 11, during vaccination. With topical imiquimod, each dose of the vaccine consisted of 300 ug of mutant IDH1 20-mer peptide. The clonotype comes from a man aged 40-50 years with glioma. This specimen was PBMCs, taken from a glioma patient whose treatment included an IDH1 peptide vaccine.

As DNA, the CDR3 is TGCGCCAGCAGAGGGAACACTGAAGCTTTCTTT. This translates into CASRGNTEAFF. V and J are TRBV5-1 and TRBJ1-1, with unresolved D. Germline lookup yields CDR1 SGHRS and CDR2 YFSETQ. CDR3 size: 11 residues. Trimming removed 5 bases from V and 1 base from J, with 3 bases in between.